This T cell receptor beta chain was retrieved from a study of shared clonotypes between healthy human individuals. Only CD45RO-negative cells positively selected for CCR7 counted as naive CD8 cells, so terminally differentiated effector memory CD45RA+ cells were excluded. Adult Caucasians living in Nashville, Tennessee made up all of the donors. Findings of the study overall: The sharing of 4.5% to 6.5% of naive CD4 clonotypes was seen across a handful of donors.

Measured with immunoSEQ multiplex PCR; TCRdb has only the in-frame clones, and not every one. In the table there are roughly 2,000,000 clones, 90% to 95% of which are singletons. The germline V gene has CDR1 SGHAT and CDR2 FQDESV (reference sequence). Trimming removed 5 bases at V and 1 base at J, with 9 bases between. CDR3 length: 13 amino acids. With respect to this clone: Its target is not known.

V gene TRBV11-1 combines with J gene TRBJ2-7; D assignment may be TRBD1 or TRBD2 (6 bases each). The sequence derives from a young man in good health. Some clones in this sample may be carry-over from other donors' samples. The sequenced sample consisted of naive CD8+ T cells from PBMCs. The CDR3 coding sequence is TGTGCCAGCAGCGAAGGGGGGTCCTACGAGCAGTACTTC. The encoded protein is CASSEGGSYEQYF. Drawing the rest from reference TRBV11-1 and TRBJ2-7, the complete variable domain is EAEVAQSPRYKITEKSQAVAFWCDPISGHATLYWYRQILGQGPELLVQFQDESVVDDSQLPKDRFSAERLKGVDSTLKIQPAELGDSAMYLCASSEGGSYEQYFGPGTRLTVT.